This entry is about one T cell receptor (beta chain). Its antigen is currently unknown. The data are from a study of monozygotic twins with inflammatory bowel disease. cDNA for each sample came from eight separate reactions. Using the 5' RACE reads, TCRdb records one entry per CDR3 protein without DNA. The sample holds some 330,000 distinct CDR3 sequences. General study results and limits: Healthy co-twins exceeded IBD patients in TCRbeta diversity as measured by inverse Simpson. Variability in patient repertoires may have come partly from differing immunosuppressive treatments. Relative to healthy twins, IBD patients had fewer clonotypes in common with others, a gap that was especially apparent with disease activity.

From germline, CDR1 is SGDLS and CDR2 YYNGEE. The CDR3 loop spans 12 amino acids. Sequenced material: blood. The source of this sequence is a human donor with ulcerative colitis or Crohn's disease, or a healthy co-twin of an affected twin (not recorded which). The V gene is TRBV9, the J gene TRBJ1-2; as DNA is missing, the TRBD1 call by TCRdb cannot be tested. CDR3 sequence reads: CASSGGIGGYTF.